The 17 T cell receptor beta chains listed next were all sequenced from one sample in a study of T cells after yellow fever vaccination. TCRdb re-called the 5' RACE reads with MiXCR, one entry per CDR3 protein. The sample shows approximately 550,000 distinct CDR3 sequences, less than 15% of them seen only once. Here the sequenced sample was PBMCs, taken on the day of the yellow fever booster vaccination. Source of these receptors: a man aged 25-45 years who received the YFV17D yellow fever vaccine.

The chain is built from TRBV14 and TRBJ2-2; 9 bases map to TRBD1. Germline V gene sequence: CDR1 SGHDN, CDR2 FVKESK. V shed 4 bases and J 5 bases; nucleotides not matched to a gene: 8. This CDR3 comprises 16 residues. CDR3 bases: TGTGCCAGCAGCCGACTTACCGGGACAGGGACCGGGGAGCTGTTTTTT. Its translation is CASSRLTGTGTGELFF.

The chain joins TRBV25-1 to TRBJ2-3; D perhaps matches TRBD2 (6 bases). The CDR3 covers 14 residues. Deletions cut 4 bases from V and 6 bases from J, with 14 bases between. Germline-derived CDR1 and CDR2 are MGHDK and SYGVNS. The CDR3 coding sequence is TGTGCCAGCAGTGCGAGCCGGGGGTTGGATACGCAGTATTTT. Residues: CASSASRGLDTQYF.

V gene TRBV20-1 combines with J gene TRBJ2-3; D call uncertain. V lost 3 bases and J lost 2, with 3 bases in between. Germline-derived CDR1 and CDR2 are DFQATT and SNEGSKA (reference sequence). CDR3 length: 11 residues. Here the CDR3 reads CSARFTDTQYF. DNA for the CDR3: TGCAGTGCTAGGTTCACAGATACGCAGTATTTT.

In its sample, this clonotype was seen many times. V gene TRBV5-1 combines with J gene TRBJ2-7; TRBD1 aligns across 8 bases. Germline V CDR1 and CDR2: SGHRS, YFSETQ. The CDR3 consists of 14 residues. The V and J ends lost 4 bases and 2 bases, in that order; junction bases with no gene match: 5. The CDR3 coding sequence is TGCGCCAGCAGCGATGGACAGGGTGCCTACGAGCAGTACTTC. Translated, it gives CASSDGQGAYEQYF.

This clonotype has more than one count but fewer than ten. In DNA, the CDR3 is TGCGCCAGCAGCTTGGCCGAAAGTACAGTCGAAGCTTTCTTT. It specifies CASSLAESTVEAFF. The chain carries TRBV5-1 and TRBJ1-1; D gene uncertain. V dropped 0 bases and J dropped 8 bases, with 14 bases sitting between them. This CDR3 spans 14 amino acids. Germline CDR1 and CDR2: SGHRS and YFSETQ.

This clonotype has just a few counts. The chain combines TRBV20-1 with TRBJ1-1; tentative D call: TRBD1 (6 bases). The V end was cut by 2 bases, the J end by 2 bases, with 12 bases between. Germline V gives CDR1 DFQATT, CDR2 SNEGSKA (reference sequence). This CDR3 is 14 amino acids long. CDR3 sequence (DNA): TGCAGTGCTAGAATGGACAGCGGAAACACTGAAGCTTTCTTT. This translates into CSARMDSGNTEAFF.

The V and J genes are TRBV12-3 or TRBV12-4 and TRBJ2-5; D uncertain. There are 14 residues in the CDR3. V shed 3 bases and J shed 9 bases, with 17 bases lying between them. The DNA for the CDR3 is TGTGCCAGCAGTTTGTCTGAACCTCCGGAGCCCCAGTACTTC. This encodes CASSLSEPPEPQYF.

V is TRBV6-5 and J is TRBJ2-7, with 7 bases identical to TRBD2. Germline CDR1 MNHEY, CDR2 SVGAGI. J was trimmed by 2 bases and V by 5 bases; bases with no gene match: 12. CDR3 length: 16 amino acids. CDR3: CASSNIGLGLAYEQYF. The DNA of the CDR3 is TGTGCCAGCAGTAACATAGGACTAGGCTTAGCCTACGAGCAGTACTTC.

This clonotype was observed many times. V gene TRBV5-5 combines with J gene TRBJ2-7, with D hard to call. Per germline, CDR1 SGHKS and CDR2 YYEKEE (reference sequence). Trimming removed 2 bases at V and 6 bases at J, with 9 bases between. CDR3 length equals 12 residues. CDR3 protein: CASSLTWAEQYF. The DNA of the CDR3 is TGTGCCAGCAGCTTAACCTGGGCCGAGCAGTACTTC.

The chain links TRBV20-1 to TRBJ1-1; D not certain. V was shortened by 7 bases and J by 0 bases, with 18 bases between the two germline ends. This CDR3 is built from 15 residues. The germline CDR1 and CDR2 sequences are DFQATT and SNEGSKA (reference sequence). The CDR3 here is CSGWPLSRLNTEAFF. The CDR3 bases are TGCAGTGGGTGGCCGTTGAGTAGATTGAACACTGAAGCTTTCTTT.

V is TRBV27 and J is TRBJ2-7; 13 bases are a match to TRBD2. V shed 6 bases and J 6 bases; nucleotides not matched to a gene: 11. This CDR3 spans 16 amino acids. The germline V gene has CDR1 MNHEY and CDR2 SMNVEV (reference sequence). The CDR3 here is CASRGLAGAPALEQYF. For the CDR3, the DNA is TGTGCCAGCAGAGGACTAGCGGGAGCCCCTGCTCTCGAGCAGTACTTC.

This chain uses TRBV12-3 or TRBV12-4 with TRBJ2-5, with 8 bases aligning to TRBD2. The CDR3 consists of 13 residues. Losses at the gene ends were 8 bases for V and 4 bases for J; bases not matched to a gene: 6. The CDR3 here is CASGVSGTETQYF. The DNA of the CDR3 is TGTGCCAGCGGAGTTAGCGGGACAGAGACCCAGTACTTC.

This clonotype turned up a few times. The rearrangement joins TRBV5-1 to TRBJ2-1, with D maybe TRBD2 (5 bases). CDR1 and CDR2 (germline): SGHRS, YFSETQ. The CDR3 runs to 15 residues. The germline V and J ends were trimmed by 2 bases and 1 base, with 10 bases remaining between them. The CDR3 reads CASSFEGKSYNEQFF. CDR3 DNA: TGCGCCAGCAGCTTCGAGGGCAAGTCCTACAATGAGCAGTTCTTC.

This chain connects TRBV6-1 to TRBJ2-1, with 7 bases aligning to TRBD2. This CDR3 contains 15 residues. V lost 6 bases and J lost 3; bases outside the gene matches: 8. The germline V gene has CDR1 MNHNS and CDR2 SASEGT. The CDR3 loop reads CASSRDYNVYNEQFF. In nucleotides, the CDR3 is TGTGCCAGCAGCAGGGACTACAATGTCTACAATGAGCAGTTCTTC.

This chain connects TRBV27 to TRBJ1-2; maybe TRBD1 (6 bases). Germline V lookup: CDR1 MNHEY, CDR2 SMNVEV (reference sequence). The V and J ends lost 5 bases and 4 bases respectively, with 14 bases between them. The CDR3 contains 14 residues. CDR3 loop: CASSRTTGFYGYTF. In DNA form, the CDR3 reads TGTGCCAGCAGTCGAACCACAGGGTTCTATGGCTACACCTTC.

This clonotype was seen only a few times. V gene TRBV10-2 combines with J gene TRBJ2-1, with 10 nucleotides matching TRBD2. The CDR3 covers 14 residues. J gave up 8 bases and V 6 bases, and 7 bases lay outside the gene matches. CDR1 is WSHSY, CDR2 SAAADI, per germline. The CDR3 spells CASSVTSGKDEQFF. The CDR3 DNA sequence: TGCGCCAGCAGCGTCACTAGCGGGAAGGATGAGCAGTTCTTC.

The rearrangement joins TRBV29-1 to TRBJ2-1; 14 bases fit TRBD2. The CDR3 is 17 residues long. V lost 5 bases to trimming and J lost 0 bases; unmatched junction nucleotides: 6. Germline lookup yields CDR1 SQVTM and CDR2 ANQGSEA. CDR3 in DNA: TGCAGCGTTTATGGACTAGCGGGAGGTAACTCCTACAATGAGCAGTTCTTC. This translates into CSVYGLAGGNSYNEQFF.